These 8 T cell receptor beta chains were all obtained from the same sample, sequenced in a study of blood T cell repertoires in COVID-19. Data came from immunoSEQ multiplex PCR; TCRdb stores just in-frame clones and leaves some out. This table holds a few hundred thousand clones, about 90% found once. The sequenced material came from PBMCs or T cells enriched from blood (not recorded which). These receptor sequences come from a woman aged 30 to 39 who had recovered from COVID-19.

This sequence joins TRBV6-1 and TRBJ2-1; 7 bases fit TRBD1. The CDR3 is made up of 14 amino acids. Germline V gene lookup returns CDR1 MNHNS and CDR2 SASEGT. After removal of 1 base from V and 6 bases from J, the junction contained 3 bases not matched to a gene. CDR3 region: CASSEGPGGNEQFF. The CDR3 bases are TGTGCCAGCAGTGAAGGCCCAGGGGGCAATGAGCAGTTCTTC.

The chain couples TRBV5-4 to TRBJ2-2; TRBD2 aligns across 7 bases. The CDR3 extends over 19 amino acids. Trimming cost V 3 bases and J 7 bases; bases outside gene matches: 21. The germline gives CDR1 SGHNT, CDR2 YYREEE (reference sequence). The chain's CDR3 is CASSSRLGKVRGGHGELFF. The CDR3 bases are TGTGCCAGCAGCTCCCGATTGGGAAAGGTCCGGGGAGGGCACGGGGAGCTGTTTTTT.

The chain couples TRBV18 to TRBJ2-2; D may be TRBD2 (5 bases). Trimming stripped 2 bases from V and 3 bases from J, with 10 bases between. CDR3 length equals 15 residues. The germline CDR1 and CDR2 sequences are KGHSH and LQKENI. CDR3 nucleotides: TGTGCCAGCTCACCAGGCGGGCGGGACACCGGGGAGCTGTTTTTT. Its protein product is CASSPGGRDTGELFF.

The chain recombines TRBV7-9 with TRBJ1-3; D not certain. Per germline, CDR1 SEHNR and CDR2 FQNEAQ (reference sequence). This CDR3 comprises 15 residues. V lost 1 base to trimming and J lost 0 bases, with 7 bases between them. The CDR3 DNA reads TGTGCCAGCAGCTTAGGAGGGAACTCTGGAAACACCATATATTTT. Translating it yields CASSLGGNSGNTIYF. The whole variable domain, remainder taken from reference TRBV7-9 and TRBJ1-3, is DTGVSQNPRHKITKRGQNVTFRCDPISEHNRLYWYRQTLGQGPEFLTYFQNEAQLEKSRLLSDRFSAERPKGSFSTLEIQRTEQGDSAMYLCASSLGGNSGNTIYFGEGSWLTVV.

The V and J genes are TRBV9 and TRBJ2-3; TRBD2 aligns across 12 bases. Germline CDR1 SGDLS, CDR2 YYNGEE. Trimming cost V 0 bases and J 4 bases; bases outside gene matches: 3. This CDR3 has 16 residues. The CDR3 protein is CASSVGLAGDADTQYF. The CDR3 DNA sequence: TGTGCCAGCAGCGTAGGACTAGCGGGGGATGCAGATACGCAGTATTTT.

This chain joins TRBV18 and TRBJ1-4; 7 bases line up with TRBD1. Unmatched junction bases numbered 12, after V lost 6 bases and J lost 5 bases. The CDR3 extends over 16 amino acids. Germline-derived CDR1 and CDR2 are KGHSH and LQKENI. This CDR3 reads CASSFNLGQRNEKLFF. The CDR3 coding sequence is TGTGCCAGCTCTTTCAACCTGGGACAGAGGAATGAAAAACTGTTTTTT.

CDR3 DNA sequence: TGTGCCAGCAGTCCGGGGGGCCGGGGGAAAGAGACCCAGTACTTC. This codes for CASSPGGRGKETQYF. The genes are TRBV6-5 and TRBJ2-5, with D maybe TRBD2 (7 bases). The V gene's germline CDR1 is MNHEY and CDR2 SVGAGI. V lost 5 bases and J lost 3, with 16 bases in between. The CDR3 is made up of 15 amino acids.

This chain uses TRBV19 with TRBJ2-2; tentative D call: TRBD1 (6 bases). V shed 1 base and J shed 3 bases, with 9 bases lying between them. The CDR3 is 15 amino acids. CDR1 is LNHDA, CDR2 SQIVND, per germline (reference sequence). CDR3 region: CASSIGGRDTGELFF. The CDR3 DNA reads TGTGCCAGTAGTATAGGGGGGCGAGACACCGGGGAGCTGTTTTTT.